The clone carrying this T cell receptor beta chain was found a few times. Antigen unknown. The data stem from a study of blood T cells in healthy people across ages. Regarding the study as a whole: Samples with more naive T cells showed higher observed beta diversity.

Trimming removed 0 bases from V and 6 bases from J, with 11 bases in between. The V gene's germline CDR1 is DFQATT and CDR2 SNEGSKA (reference sequence). This CDR3 has 14 residues. A sample-barcoded 5' primer and a J-beta primer mix were used in a second PCR of roughly 7 to 12 cycles. Tags on each cDNA molecule came from a template-switch adaptor with 12 random nucleotides. Samples each returned at least 3 million CDR3-containing paired-end reads. TCRdb redid the calling of the 5' RACE reads with MiXCR, one entry per CDR3 protein. This sample has over 1,300,000 distinct CDR3 sequences, with approximately 59% found just once.

The origin of this receptor is a man between 18 and 29 years old in good health. The V and J genes are TRBV20-1 and TRBJ1-4, with D tentatively TRBD1 (5 bases). Sample: blood. The CDR3 is CSARDPGRDEKLFF. The CDR3 nucleotides are TGCAGTGCTAGAGATCCAGGGAGGGATGAAAAACTGTTTTTT.